The clone carrying this TCR beta chain appeared a few times. Its antigen is still unknown. There are 15 residues in the CDR3. Germline V gene lookup returns CDR1 MGHRA and CDR2 YSYEKL. J was trimmed by 8 bases and V by 0 bases; bases with no gene match: 3. This sample was included in a study of T-cell memory formation after mild COVID-19. Whole-study context: TCR clusters largely stayed donor specific.

Overall study results and limits: While clones contracting from day 15 to 85 were balanced between CD4 and CD8, later expanders leaned CD4+. Day 37-peaking second-wave clones had unconfirmed SARS-CoV-2 specificity.

5'RACE, which relied on constant-segment primers, yielded TCR alpha and TCR beta cDNA libraries carrying sample barcodes and UMIs. MiXCR was run by TCRdb on the 5' RACE reads, yielding one entry per CDR3 protein. Of hundreds of thousands of distinct CDR3 sequences listed, roughly 18% are singletons. The rearrangement joins TRBV4-1 to TRBJ1-6; 8 bases map to TRBD1. The sequence derives from an adult woman who had mild COVID-19 (a few samples of this study predate the infection). Cell type and time point are not known. The source material was PBMCs or a T cell subset sorted from them (not recorded which). The CDR3 region has the DNA TGCGCCAGCAGCCAAGACAGGGGGCCTGATTCACCCCTCCACTTT. Translating it yields CASSQDRGPDSPLHF.